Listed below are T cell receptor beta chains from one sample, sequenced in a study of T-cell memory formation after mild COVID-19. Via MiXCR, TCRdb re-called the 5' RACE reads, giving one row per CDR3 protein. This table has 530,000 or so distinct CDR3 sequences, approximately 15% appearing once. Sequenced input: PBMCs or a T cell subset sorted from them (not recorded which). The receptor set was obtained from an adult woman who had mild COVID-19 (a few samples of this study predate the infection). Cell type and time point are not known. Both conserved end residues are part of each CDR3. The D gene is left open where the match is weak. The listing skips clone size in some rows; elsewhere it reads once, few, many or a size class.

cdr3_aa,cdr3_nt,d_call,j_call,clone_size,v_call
CSARFPFGGSNQPQHF,TGCAGTGCTAGGTTCCCTTTCGGGGGTAGCAATCAGCCCCAGCATTTT,.,TRBJ1-5,.,TRBV20-1
CSARLTGGGNQPQHF,TGCAGTGCTAGATTAACAGGGGGTGGCAATCAGCCCCAGCATTTT,TRBD1,TRBJ1-5,.,TRBV20-1
CASSQKGGTAEAFF,TGTGCCAGCAGCCAGAAGGGGGGGACAGCAGAAGCTTTCTTT,TRBD1,TRBJ1-1,.,TRBV3-1
CASSPQSSYEQYF,TGCGCCAGCAGTCCCCAGAGCTCCTACGAGCAGTACTTC,.,TRBJ2-7,many,TRBV5-1
CASSIDRAGDAGANVLTF,TGTGCCAGTAGTATAGATAGAGCAGGGGACGCTGGGGCCAACGTCCTGACTTTC,.,TRBJ2-6,few,TRBV19
CSADDRSSEKLFF,TGCAGTGCCGACGACAGGTCCTCTGAAAAACTGTTTTTT,.,TRBJ1-4,.,TRBV20-1
CASSRIPDSIRYF,TGCGCCAGCAGCCGAATACCTGACAGTATCAGGTACTTC,.,TRBJ2-5,few,TRBV5-1
CASSTVSRRGETQYF,TGTGCCAGCAGTACGGTTTCCAGACGAGGAGAGACCCAGTACTTC,.,TRBJ2-5,.,TRBV6-5
CASSAQGTYEQYF,TGTGCCAGCAGCGCGCAGGGGACCTACGAGCAGTACTTC,.,TRBJ2-7,.,TRBV7-2
CASSTTGVFGNTIYF,TGTGCCAGCAGCACAACAGGGGTGTTCGGAAACACCATATATTTT,TRBD1,TRBJ1-3,.,TRBV5-5
CASSTRDRGNQHF,TGTGCCAGCAGCACCCGAGACAGGGGTAACCAGCATTTT,TRBD1,TRBJ1-5,.,TRBV6-5
CASSRTGGTYNEQFF,TGTGCCAGCAGTCGCACAGGGGGGACCTACAATGAGCAGTTCTTC,TRBD1,TRBJ2-1,few,TRBV6-2/TRBV6-3
CASSPSGRVTQPQHF,TGTGCCAGCAGTCCTTCCGGGAGGGTCACTCAGCCCCAGCATTTT,.,TRBJ1-5,few,TRBV12-3/TRBV12-4
CASSRTPSQGLGSFYGYTF,TGTGCCAGCAGCCGGACGCCCTCCCAGGGCCTTGGATCCTTCTATGGCTACACCTTC,.,TRBJ1-2,.,TRBV7-6
CATSEAGRDGYTF,TGTGCCACCAGTGAGGCAGGGCGTGACGGCTACACCTTC,.,TRBJ1-2,few,TRBV24-1
CASSETLGQGARNEQFF,TGTGCCAGCAGTGAGACCCTCGGACAGGGGGCGCGAAATGAGCAGTTCTTC,TRBD1,TRBJ2-1,few,TRBV2
CSARVRDTEAFF,TGCAGTGCTAGGGTTCGCGACACTGAAGCTTTCTTT,.,TRBJ1-1,many,TRBV20-1
CASSPSRARINYYGYTF,TGTGCCAGCAGCCCCTCACGGGCCAGGATTAATTACTATGGCTACACCTTC,.,TRBJ1-2,.,TRBV12-3/TRBV12-4
CASSPGRILGYEQFF,TGTGCCAGCAGCCCCGGACGGATCCTGGGTTATGAGCAGTTCTTC,.,TRBJ2-1,.,TRBV4-2
CASIKSTDTQYF,TGTGCCAGCATCAAAAGCACAGATACGCAGTATTTT,.,TRBJ2-3,.,TRBV27
CASSTGTSVDEQFF,TGCGCCAGCAGCACGGGGACTAGCGTAGATGAGCAGTTCTTC,TRBD2,TRBJ2-1,once,TRBV5-1
CASSQPRGGTGHYGYTF,TGTGCCAGCAGCCAACCCAGAGGCGGGACAGGGCACTATGGCTACACCTTC,TRBD1,TRBJ1-2,.,TRBV3-1
CSASPASGGYEQYF,TGCAGTGCTAGTCCGGCTAGCGGGGGCTACGAGCAGTACTTC,TRBD2,TRBJ2-7,few,TRBV20-1
CASSLLADEQYF,TGTGCCAGCAGCCTACTAGCGGACGAGCAGTACTTC,TRBD2,TRBJ2-7,.,TRBV12-3/TRBV12-4
CASSKQGTNTEAFF,TGCGCCAGCAGCAAGCAGGGGACGAACACTGAAGCTTTCTTT,.,TRBJ1-1,.,TRBV5-1
CASSLAFGGRETQYF,TGTGCCAGCAGCTTAGCGTTTGGAGGGCGGGAGACCCAGTACTTC,.,TRBJ2-5,few,TRBV7-2
CASSPDRIEAFF,TGCGCCAGCAGCCCAGACAGGATTGAAGCTTTCTTT,.,TRBJ1-1,few,TRBV5-1
CATSDARGSYGYTF,TGTGCCACCAGTGATGCCAGGGGATCCTATGGCTACACCTTC,.,TRBJ1-2,.,TRBV24-1
CATKAGSNTGELFF,TGTGCCACGAAGGCCGGGTCGAACACCGGGGAGCTGTTTTTT,.,TRBJ2-2,.,TRBV24-1
CASTEDPVGGNQPQHF,TGTGCCAGTACCGAGGACCCGGTTGGAGGCAATCAGCCCCAGCATTTT,.,TRBJ1-5,.,TRBV19
CASSLAGTGGLGEQFF,TGCGCCAGCAGCTTGGCCGGGACAGGGGGCTTGGGTGAGCAGTTCTTC,TRBD1,TRBJ2-1,few,TRBV5-1
CASSQRLGWEQFF,TGTGCCAGCAGCCAGCGTCTGGGTTGGGAGCAGTTCTTC,.,TRBJ2-1,.,TRBV4-2
CSVALQGAGYGYTF,TGCAGCGTTGCGTTGCAGGGGGCCGGCTATGGCTACACCTTC,TRBD1,TRBJ1-2,.,TRBV29-1
CASSPSFGEQFF,TGTGCCAGCTCACCAAGCTTCGGTGAGCAGTTCTTC,.,TRBJ2-1,.,TRBV18
CATSDFRQGSYGYTF,TGTGCCACCAGTGATTTCCGGCAGGGGAGCTATGGCTACACCTTC,.,TRBJ1-2,.,TRBV24-1
CASSSSRVWTDTQYF,TGTGCCAGCAGTTCCTCGCGGGTGTGGACAGATACGCAGTATTTT,.,TRBJ2-3,few,TRBV7-8
CSAALDEQFF,TGCAGCGCCGCCCTGGATGAGCAGTTCTTC,.,TRBJ2-1,.,TRBV29-1
CASSRSQWYEQYF,TGCGCCAGCAGCAGGTCCCAATGGTACGAGCAGTACTTC,.,TRBJ2-7,.,TRBV5-1
CATSRARTDFWGYTF,TGTGCCACCAGCAGAGCTAGGACAGACTTTTGGGGCTACACCTTC,.,TRBJ1-2,few,TRBV15
CASSLKARQGRTDTQYF,TGTGCCAGCAGCTTAAAGGCACGGCAGGGGCGGACAGATACGCAGTATTTT,.,TRBJ2-3,many,TRBV7-9
CATKVLRQRSQYF,TGTGCCACCAAAGTTCTACGTCAACGATCGCAGTACTTC,.,TRBJ2-7,.,TRBV24-1
CASSPGVYGYTF,TGTGCCAGCAGCCCGGGGGTCTATGGCTACACCTTC,.,TRBJ1-2,many,TRBV5-5
CASTNSGAGTEAFF,TGTGCCAGCACGAACTCAGGGGCGGGCACTGAAGCTTTCTTT,.,TRBJ1-1,few,TRBV6-5
CASKGSQGNYEQYF,TGTGCCAGCAAGGGAAGCCAGGGTAACTACGAGCAGTACTTC,.,TRBJ2-7,few,TRBV2
CSARVWDRGPDTQYF,TGCAGTGCTAGAGTCTGGGACAGGGGTCCAGATACGCAGTATTTT,TRBD1,TRBJ2-3,once,TRBV20-1
CASTRGTGDIRGYTF,TGCGCCAGCACCAGAGGGACAGGAGACATCCGTGGCTACACCTTC,TRBD1,TRBJ1-2,.,TRBV5-1
CASSLTGVELFF,TGTGCCAGCAGCCTAACAGGGGTGGAGCTGTTTTTT,TRBD1,TRBJ2-2,few,TRBV12-3/TRBV12-4
CASSLTGGNQPQHF,TGCGCCAGCAGCTTGACAGGGGGCAATCAGCCCCAGCATTTT,TRBD1,TRBJ1-5,many,TRBV5-6
CASSMDRGYEQYF,TGTGCCAGTAGTATGGACAGGGGGTACGAGCAGTACTTC,TRBD1,TRBJ2-7,.,TRBV19
CASSRKLAEGSYEQYF,TGTGCCAGCAGCCGGAAACTAGCGGAGGGGTCCTACGAGCAGTACTTC,TRBD2,TRBJ2-7,.,TRBV4-2
CASSFKTLTPYNEQFF,TGTGCCAGCAGCTTTAAGACGCTGACCCCCTACAATGAGCAGTTCTTC,.,TRBJ2-1,few,TRBV5-5
CASRQGNTGELFF,TGTGCCAGCCGACAGGGGAACACCGGGGAGCTGTTTTTT,TRBD1,TRBJ2-2,few,TRBV9
CASSVGELRIYEQYF,TGTGCCAGCAGCGTAGGAGAATTACGGATCTACGAGCAGTACTTC,.,TRBJ2-7,few,TRBV9
CASSPLTSGRAHTGELFF,TGTGCCAGCAGCCCTCTTACTAGCGGGAGGGCCCACACCGGGGAGCTGTTTTTT,TRBD2,TRBJ2-2,.,TRBV7-8
CASRSIGNEQFF,TGTGCCAGCAGGTCGATTGGGAATGAGCAGTTCTTC,.,TRBJ2-1,.,TRBV12-3/TRBV12-4